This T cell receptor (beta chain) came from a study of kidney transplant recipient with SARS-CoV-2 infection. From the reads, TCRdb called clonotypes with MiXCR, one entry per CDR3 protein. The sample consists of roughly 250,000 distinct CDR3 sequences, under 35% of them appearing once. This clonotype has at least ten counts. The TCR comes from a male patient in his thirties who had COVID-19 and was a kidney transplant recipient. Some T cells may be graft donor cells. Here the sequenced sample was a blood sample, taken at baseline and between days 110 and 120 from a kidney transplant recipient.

CDR3 amino acids: CASIKDRASNLDGANVLTF. DNA for the CDR3: TGTGCCAGCATAAAGGACAGGGCTTCGAACCTTGATGGGGCCAACGTCCTGACTTTC. The genes are TRBV2 and TRBJ2-6, with 8 positions matching TRBD1. The V gene's germline CDR1 is SNHLY and CDR2 FYNNEI. J was trimmed by 3 bases and V by 7 bases; bases with no gene match: 17. The CDR3 totals 19 residues.